This T cell receptor (beta chain) was documented in a study of human T cells and chemical hapten exposure. A single record per CDR3 protein comes from TCRdb applying MiXCR to the RACE reads. The sample has tens of thousands of distinct CDR3 sequences; about 5.5% are singletons. Specified time point: healthy volunteer bleed at 6 weeks. The study extracted total RNA from unfractionated whole blood. The V end was cut by 1 base, the J end by 4 bases, with 3 bases between. Germline V lookup: CDR1 SGHRS, CDR2 YFSETQ. The CDR3 is 13 amino acids. This clonotype was seen repeatedly, ten times or more. This clonotype was obtained from a human donor in good health. Some clones in this sample may be carry-over from other donors' samples. The V call is TRBV5-1, the J call TRBJ2-6; D is ambiguous. The sample was whole blood. The CDR3 region has the DNA TGCGCCAGCAGCTTGCAAGGGGCCAACGTCCTGACTTTC. Encoded protein: CASSLQGANVLTF.